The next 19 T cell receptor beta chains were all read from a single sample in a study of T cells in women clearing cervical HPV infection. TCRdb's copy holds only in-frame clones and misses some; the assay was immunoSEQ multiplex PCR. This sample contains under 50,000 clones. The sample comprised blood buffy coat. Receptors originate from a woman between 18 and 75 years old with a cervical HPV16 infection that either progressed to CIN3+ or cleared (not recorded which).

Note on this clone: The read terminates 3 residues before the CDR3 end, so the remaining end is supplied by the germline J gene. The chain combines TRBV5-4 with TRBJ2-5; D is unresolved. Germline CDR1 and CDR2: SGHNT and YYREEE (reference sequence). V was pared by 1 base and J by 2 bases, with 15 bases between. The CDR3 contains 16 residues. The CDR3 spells CASSLSPTLTQETQYF. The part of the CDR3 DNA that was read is TGTGCCAGCAGCTTGTCCCCGACTCTAACGCAAGAGACC.

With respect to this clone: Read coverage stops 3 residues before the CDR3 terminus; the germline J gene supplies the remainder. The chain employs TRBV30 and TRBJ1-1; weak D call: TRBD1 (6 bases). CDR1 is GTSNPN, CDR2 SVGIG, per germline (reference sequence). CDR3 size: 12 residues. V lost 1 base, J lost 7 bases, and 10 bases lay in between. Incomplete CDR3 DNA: TGTGCCTGGAGTGAAAGGACAGTTGAA. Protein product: CAWSERTVE. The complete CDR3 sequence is CAWSERTVEAFF.

Partial CDR3 DNA: TGTGCCAGTAGGATGACAGGGAGCGGCTATGGC. It yields the protein CASRMTGSGYG. The complete CDR3 reads CASRMTGSGYGYTF. This chain connects TRBV19 to TRBJ1-2, with TRBD1 matching over 7 bases. The CDR3 end falls 3 residues outside the read, so it is completed with the germline J gene. The V gene's germline CDR1 is LNHDA and CDR2 SQIVND (reference sequence). The junction had 8 bases not matched to a gene; V was cut back by 6 bases and J by 4 bases. The CDR3 totals 14 residues.

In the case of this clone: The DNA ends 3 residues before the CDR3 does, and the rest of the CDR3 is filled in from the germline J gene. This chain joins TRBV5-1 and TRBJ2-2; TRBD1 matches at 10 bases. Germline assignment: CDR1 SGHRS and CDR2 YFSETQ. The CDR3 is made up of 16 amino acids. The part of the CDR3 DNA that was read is TGCGCCAGCAGCCCAAGGGACAGGGGTGGTGACGAAAAG. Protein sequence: CASSPRDRGGDEK. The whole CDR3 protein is CASSPRDRGGDEKLFF.

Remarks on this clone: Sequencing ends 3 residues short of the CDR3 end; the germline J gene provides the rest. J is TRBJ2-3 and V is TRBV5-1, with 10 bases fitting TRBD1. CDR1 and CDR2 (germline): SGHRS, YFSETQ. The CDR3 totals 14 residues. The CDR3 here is CASSPGQGSQPQYF. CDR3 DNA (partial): TGCGCCAGCAGCCCGGGACAGGGGAGTCAGCCG.

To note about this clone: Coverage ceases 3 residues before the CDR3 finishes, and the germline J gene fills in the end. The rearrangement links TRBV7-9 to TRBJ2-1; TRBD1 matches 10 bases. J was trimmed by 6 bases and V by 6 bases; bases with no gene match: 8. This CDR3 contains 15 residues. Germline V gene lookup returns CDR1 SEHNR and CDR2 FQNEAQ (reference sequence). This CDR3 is CASSFVTGGRNEQFF. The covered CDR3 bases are TGTGCCAGCAGTTTCGTGACAGGGGGCCGCAATGAG.

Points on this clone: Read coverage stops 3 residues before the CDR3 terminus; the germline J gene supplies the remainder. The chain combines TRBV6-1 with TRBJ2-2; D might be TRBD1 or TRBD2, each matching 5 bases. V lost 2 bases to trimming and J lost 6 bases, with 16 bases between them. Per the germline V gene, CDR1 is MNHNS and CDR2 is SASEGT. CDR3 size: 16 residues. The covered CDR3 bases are TGTGCCAGCAGTGAAAGGGGAAGGGGAGCTCCCGGGGAG. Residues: CASSERGRGAPGE. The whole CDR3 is CASSERGRGAPGELFF.

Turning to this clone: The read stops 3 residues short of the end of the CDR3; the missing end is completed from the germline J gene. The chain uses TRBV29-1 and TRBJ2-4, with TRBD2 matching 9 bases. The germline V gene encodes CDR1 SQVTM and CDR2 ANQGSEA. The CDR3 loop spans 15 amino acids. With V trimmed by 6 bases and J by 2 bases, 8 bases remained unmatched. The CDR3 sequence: CSVALAGASKNIQYF. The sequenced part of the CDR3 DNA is TGCAGCGTCGCCTTAGCGGGGGCCTCCAAAAACATT.

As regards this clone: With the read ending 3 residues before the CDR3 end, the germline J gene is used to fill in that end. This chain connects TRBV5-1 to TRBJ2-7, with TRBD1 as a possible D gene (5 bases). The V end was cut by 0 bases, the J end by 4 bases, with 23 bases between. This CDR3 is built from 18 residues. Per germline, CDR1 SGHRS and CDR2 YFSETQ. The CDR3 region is CASSLAFYQGGFQYEQYF. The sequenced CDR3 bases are TGCGCCAGCAGCTTGGCCTTCTATCAGGGTGGGTTTCAGTACGAG.

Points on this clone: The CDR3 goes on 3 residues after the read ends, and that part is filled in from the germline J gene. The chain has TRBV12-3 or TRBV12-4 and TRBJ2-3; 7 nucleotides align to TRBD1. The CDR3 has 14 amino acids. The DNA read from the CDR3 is TGTGCCAGCAGCCCCCTCGACAGGGAAGAGACG. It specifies CASSPLDREET. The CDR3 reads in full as CASSPLDREETQYF.

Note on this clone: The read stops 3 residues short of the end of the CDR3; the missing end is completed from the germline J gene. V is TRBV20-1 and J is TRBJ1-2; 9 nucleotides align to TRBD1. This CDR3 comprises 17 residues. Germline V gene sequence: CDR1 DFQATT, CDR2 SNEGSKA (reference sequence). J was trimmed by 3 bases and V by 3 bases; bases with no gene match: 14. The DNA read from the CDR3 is TGCAGTGCTAGGGCCGGACAGGGGAGGGTTGAGGACTATGGC. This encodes CSARAGQGRVEDYG. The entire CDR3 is CSARAGQGRVEDYGYTF.

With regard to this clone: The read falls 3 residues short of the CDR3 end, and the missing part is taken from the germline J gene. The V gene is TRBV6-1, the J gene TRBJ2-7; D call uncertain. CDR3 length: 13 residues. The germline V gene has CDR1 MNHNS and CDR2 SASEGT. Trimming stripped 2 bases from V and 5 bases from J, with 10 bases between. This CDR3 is CASSESRGDEQYF. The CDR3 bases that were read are TGTGCCAGCAGTGAATCTCGCGGCGACGAG.

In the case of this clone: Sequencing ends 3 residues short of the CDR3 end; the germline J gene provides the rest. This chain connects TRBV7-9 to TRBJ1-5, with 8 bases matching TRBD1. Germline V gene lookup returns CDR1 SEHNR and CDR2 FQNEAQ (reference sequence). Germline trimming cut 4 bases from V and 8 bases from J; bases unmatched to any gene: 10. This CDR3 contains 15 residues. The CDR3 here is CASSSLRTGTKPQHF. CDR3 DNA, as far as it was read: TGTGCCAGCAGCTCCCTCCGGACAGGGACGAAGCCC.

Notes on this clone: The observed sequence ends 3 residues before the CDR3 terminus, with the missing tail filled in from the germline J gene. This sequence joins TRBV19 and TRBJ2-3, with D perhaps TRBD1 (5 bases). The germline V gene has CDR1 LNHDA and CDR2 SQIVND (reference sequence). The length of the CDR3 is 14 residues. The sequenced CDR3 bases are TGTGCCAGTAAACTAATGCAGGGCAATCAGCCG. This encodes CASKLMQGNQP. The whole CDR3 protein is CASKLMQGNQPQYF.

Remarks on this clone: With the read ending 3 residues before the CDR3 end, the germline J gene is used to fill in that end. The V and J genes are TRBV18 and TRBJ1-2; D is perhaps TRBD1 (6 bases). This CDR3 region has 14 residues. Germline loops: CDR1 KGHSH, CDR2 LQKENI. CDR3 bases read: TGTGCCAGCTCGACTAGCGGGGGCACAGATACC. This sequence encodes CASSTSGGTDT. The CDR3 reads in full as CASSTSGGTDTYTF. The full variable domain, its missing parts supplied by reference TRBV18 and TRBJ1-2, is NAGVMQNPRHLVRRRGQEARLRCSPMKGHSHVYWYRQLPEEGLKFMVYLQKENIIDESGMPKERFSAEFPKEGPSILRIQQVVRGDSAAYFCASSTSGGTDTYTFGSGTRLTVV.

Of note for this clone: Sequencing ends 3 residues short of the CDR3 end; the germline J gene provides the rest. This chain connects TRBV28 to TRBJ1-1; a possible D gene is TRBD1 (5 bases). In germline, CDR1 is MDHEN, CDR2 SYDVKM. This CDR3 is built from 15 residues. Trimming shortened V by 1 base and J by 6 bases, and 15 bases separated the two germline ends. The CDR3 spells CASSLFRAQVAEAFF. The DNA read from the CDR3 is TGTGCCAGCAGTTTATTCAGGGCCCAAGTGGCTGAA.

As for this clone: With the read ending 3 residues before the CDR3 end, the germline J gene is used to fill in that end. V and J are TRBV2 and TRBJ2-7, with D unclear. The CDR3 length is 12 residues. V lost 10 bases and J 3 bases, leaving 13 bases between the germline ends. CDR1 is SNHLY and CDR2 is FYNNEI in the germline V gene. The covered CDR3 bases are TGTGCCACCGGCGACACGTTCTACGAG. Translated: CATGDTFYE. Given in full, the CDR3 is CATGDTFYEQYF.

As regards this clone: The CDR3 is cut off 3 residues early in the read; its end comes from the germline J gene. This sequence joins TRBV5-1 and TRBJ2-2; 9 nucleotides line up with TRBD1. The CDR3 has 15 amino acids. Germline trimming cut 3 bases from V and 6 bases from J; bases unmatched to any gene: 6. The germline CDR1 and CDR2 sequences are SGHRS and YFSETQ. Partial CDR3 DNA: TGCGCCAGCAGCTCGGGACAGGGAGTAGCCGGGGAG. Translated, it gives CASSSGQGVAGE. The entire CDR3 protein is CASSSGQGVAGELFF.

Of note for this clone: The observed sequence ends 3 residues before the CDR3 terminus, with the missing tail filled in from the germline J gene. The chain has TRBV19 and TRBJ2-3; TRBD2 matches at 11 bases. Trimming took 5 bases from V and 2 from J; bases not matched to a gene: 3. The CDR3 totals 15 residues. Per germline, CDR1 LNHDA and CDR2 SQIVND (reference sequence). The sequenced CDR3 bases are TGTGCCAGTAGTCCACTAGCGGGGGTCACAGATACG. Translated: CASSPLAGVTDT. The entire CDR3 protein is CASSPLAGVTDTQYF.